A single sample gave rise to the 32 T cell receptor beta chains below, sequenced in a study of shared clonotypes between healthy human individuals (dated by TCRdb to the early 2020s). The library was obtained by the immunoSEQ multiplex PCR assay. Not all clones reach the TCRdb copy of this immuneACCESS table, which keeps in-frame sequences only. Checked studies attribute under half of the gap to unresolved V genes and leave the rest unexplained. Present in this sample are 400,000 or so clones, approximately 96% of which were seen just once. The top ten clonotypes cover approximately 0.32% of the sample. The material sequenced was memory CD8+ T cells sorted from blood. This specimen's cell subset or site label, interpreted: CD45RO+ cells pooled with CCR7-negative TemRA cells. Every receptor here comes from a young man in good health.

This clone has only one observation. The chain carries TRBV25-1 and TRBJ2-3; D remains unclear. V was trimmed by 1 base and J by 4 bases, leaving 9 bases between them. The CDR3 sequence is 14 residues long. The V gene's germline CDR1 is MGHDK and CDR2 SYGVNS. Written as DNA, the CDR3 is TGTGCCAGCAGTGAATTCTATGGGGCAGATACGCAGTATTTT. Its translation is CASSEFYGADTQYF.

The gene calls are TRBV10-3 and TRBJ2-2; tentative D call: TRBD1 (5 bases). CDR3 size: 14 residues. Trimming cost V 2 bases and J 3 bases, with 7 bases left between them. Germline assignment: CDR1 ENHRY and CDR2 SYGVKD. For the CDR3, the DNA is TGTGCCATCAGTGAGATAGGGGACACCGGGGAGCTGTTTTTT. Residues: CAISEIGDTGELFF.

V is TRBV19 and J is TRBJ2-2; 12 nucleotides align to TRBD1. The CDR3 sequence is 18 residues long. The V segment lost 6 bases and the J segment 9 bases; nucleotides outside the gene matches: 17. Germline lookup yields CDR1 LNHDA and CDR2 SQIVND (reference sequence). The chain's CDR3 is CASSRSGDRGQIWRELFF. The CDR3, as DNA: TGTGCCAGTAGCCGATCTGGGGACAGGGGGCAAATATGGAGGGAGCTGTTTTTT.

The chain is built from TRBV11-3 and TRBJ2-1, with TRBD2 matching 8 bases. The CDR3 consists of 14 residues. The germline gives CDR1 SGHNT, CDR2 YENEEA. Losses at the gene ends were 4 bases for V and 10 bases for J; bases not matched to a gene: 9. The CDR3 sequence is CASSSSGSGREQFF. The CDR3 region has the DNA TGTGCCAGCAGCTCCAGCGGGAGTGGGAGGGAGCAGTTCTTC.

The chain employs TRBV13 and TRBJ1-2, with D tentatively TRBD1 (6 bases). Trimming removed 2 bases from V and 4 bases from J, with 20 bases in between. The germline V gene encodes CDR1 PRHDT and CDR2 FYEKMQ (reference sequence). This CDR3 has 17 amino acids. Here the CDR3 reads CASSLLRGTGNSYGYTF. For the CDR3, the DNA is TGTGCCAGCAGCTTACTAAGGGGGACGGGGAATTCCTATGGCTACACCTTC.

The chain joins TRBV2 to TRBJ2-2; possibly TRBD1 for D (5 bases). From germline, CDR1 is SNHLY and CDR2 FYNNEI. V was pared by 9 bases and J by 4 bases, with 6 bases between. The CDR3 totals 11 residues. The CDR3 DNA is TGTGCCAGTAGGGGCACCGGGGAGCTGTTTTTT. This codes for CASRGTGELFF. Looking up the rest from reference TRBV2 and TRBJ2-2 gives the full variable domain: EPEVTQTPSHQVTQMGQEVILRCVPISNHLYFYWYRQILGQKVEFLVSFYNNEISEKSEIFDDQFSVERPDGSNFTLKIRSTKLEDSAMYFCASRGTGELFFGEGSRLTVL.

This chain uses TRBV5-1 with TRBJ2-7; D uncertain. From germline, CDR1 is SGHRS and CDR2 YFSETQ. The V end was cut by 0 bases, the J end by 0 bases, with 7 bases between. The CDR3 totals 14 residues. The chain's CDR3 is CASSLVVDSYEQYF. DNA of the CDR3: TGCGCCAGCAGCTTGGTGGTCGACTCCTACGAGCAGTACTTC.

This chain uses TRBV14 with TRBJ2-3, with 10 bases aligning to TRBD1. V shed 0 bases and J 6 bases; nucleotides not matched to a gene: 6. The CDR3 totals 16 residues. Germline CDR1 and CDR2: SGHDN and FVKESK. This CDR3 is CASSQEGTGAHDTQYF. DNA for the CDR3: TGTGCCAGCAGCCAAGAGGGGACAGGGGCGCATGATACGCAGTATTTT.

The J gene is TRBJ2-4, the V gene TRBV2; no clear D gene. Germline loops: CDR1 SNHLY, CDR2 FYNNEI. Trimming took 1 base from V and 7 from J, leaving 8 bases between them. The CDR3 spans 13 residues. The CDR3 region is CASSEVLGNIQYF. The CDR3 coding sequence is TGTGCCAGCAGTGAAGTGTTGGGTAACATTCAGTACTTC. The full variable domain, rest sourced from reference TRBV2 and TRBJ2-4, is EPEVTQTPSHQVTQMGQEVILRCVPISNHLYFYWYRQILGQKVEFLVSFYNNEISEKSEIFDDQFSVERPDGSNFTLKIRSTKLEDSAMYFCASSEVLGNIQYFGAGTRLSVL.

The chain combines TRBV19 with TRBJ2-1, with 11 bases identical to TRBD2. CDR3 size: 19 residues. The V gene's germline CDR1 is LNHDA and CDR2 SQIVND (reference sequence). V gave up 8 bases and J gave up 2 bases; unmatched junction bases: 17. CDR3 loop: CASEGLIFVSGRAYNEQFF. CDR3 nucleotides: TGTGCCAGTGAGGGGTTGATCTTTGTTAGCGGGAGGGCCTACAATGAGCAGTTCTTC.

This clone was observed once. The gene calls are TRBV30 and TRBJ1-5, with 8 bases matching TRBD1. The CDR3 spans 17 residues. V lost 4 bases and J lost 2; bases outside the gene matches: 13. Germline V gene data show CDR1 as GTSNPN and CDR2 as SVGIG (reference sequence). CDR3 in DNA: TGTGCCTGGAAGTCACAGGGGGATTCATCGGGCAATCAGCCCCAGCATTTT. This gives the protein CAWKSQGDSSGNQPQHF.

Only one count was recorded for this clone. The rearrangement uses TRBV10-3 and TRBJ2-3, with D perhaps TRBD1 or TRBD2 (5 bases each). The germline CDR1 and CDR2 sequences are ENHRY and SYGVKD. The V end lost 4 bases, the J end lost 1 base, and 12 bases lay between the germline ends. The CDR3 sequence is 15 residues long. CDR3 protein: CAISGIEGRTDTQYF. The CDR3 DNA follows: TGTGCCATCAGTGGGATTGAGGGGCGCACAGATACGCAGTATTTT.

The chain links TRBV5-1 to TRBJ2-3, with 12 bases aligning to TRBD2. This CDR3 is 17 amino acids long. Germline CDR1 and CDR2: SGHRS and YFSETQ. Losses at the gene ends were 5 bases for V and 3 bases for J; bases not matched to a gene: 10. CDR3 sequence (DNA): TGCGCCAGCAGGACTAGCGGGAGAGAGAGGGTTACAGATACGCAGTATTTT. Translated, it gives CASRTSGRERVTDTQYF.

The chain uses TRBV10-2 and TRBJ2-3; 7 bases line up with TRBD1. The CDR3 has 14 residues. CDR1 is WSHSY and CDR2 is SAAADI in the germline V gene. V shed 0 bases, J shed 14 bases, and the junction held 11 bases outside the gene matches. The CDR3 sequence is CASSESGTAAVPYF. CDR3 DNA: TGCGCCAGCAGTGAGTCGGGGACAGCCGCCGTCCCGTATTTT.

This rearrangement joins TRBV4-1 to TRBJ2-3, with 10 positions matching TRBD2. This CDR3 has 17 residues. V was clipped by 3 bases and J by 6 bases; unmatched bases: 12. Germline V lookup: CDR1 MGHRA, CDR2 YSYEKL. The CDR3 here is CASSQRLAGGRGDTQYF. The CDR3 nucleotides read TGCGCCAGCAGCCAGAGGTTAGCGGGAGGAAGGGGGGATACGCAGTATTTT.

The chain couples TRBV18 to TRBJ2-2; the D gene is possibly TRBD1 (5 bases). The V gene's germline CDR1 is KGHSH and CDR2 LQKENI. Trimming removed 2 bases at V and 1 base at J, with 14 bases between. CDR3 size: 17 residues. CDR3 coding DNA: TGTGCCAGCTCACCAAAAGACAGTAGGGGGAACACCGGGGAGCTGTTTTTT. This gives the protein CASSPKDSRGNTGELFF.

This clone occurred once. The V gene is TRBV5-1, the J gene TRBJ1-2; TRBD1 agrees at 8 bases. CDR1 and CDR2 (germline): SGHRS, YFSETQ. CDR3 size: 13 residues. Trimming took 4 bases from V and 8 from J; bases not matched to a gene: 7. CDR3 sequence: CASSLSGGSGYTF. In DNA, the CDR3 is TGCGCCAGCAGCCTCTCAGGGGGCAGCGGCTACACCTTC.

This clone showed up just once. The genes are TRBV6-1 and TRBJ1-2; 9 bases map to TRBD1. The J segment lost 5 bases and the V segment lost 3 bases, leaving 1 base of the junction unmatched. This CDR3 spans 13 amino acids. The germline gives CDR1 MNHNS, CDR2 SASEGT. CDR3 nucleotide sequence: TGTGCCAGCAGTGAGGACAGGGGATATGGCTACACCTTC. Translating it yields CASSEDRGYGYTF.

The chain combines TRBV19 with TRBJ2-7; D gene ambiguous. CDR1 is LNHDA and CDR2 is SQIVND in the germline V gene (reference sequence). Trimming removed 0 bases from V and 2 bases from J, with 8 bases in between. The CDR3 loop spans 14 amino acids. The CDR3 loop is CASSIDLWTYEQYF. The CDR3 DNA follows: TGTGCCAGTAGTATAGATCTCTGGACCTACGAGCAGTACTTC. Supplemented by reference TRBV19 and TRBJ2-7, the full variable domain reads DGGITQSPKYLFRKEGQNVTLSCEQNLNHDAMYWYRQDPGQGLRLIYYSQIVNDFQKGDIAEGYSVSREKKESFPLTVTSAQKNPTAFYLCASSIDLWTYEQYFGPGTRLTVT.

J is TRBJ2-1 and V is TRBV6-5, with 8 nucleotides matching TRBD2. Germline lookup yields CDR1 MNHEY and CDR2 SVGAGI. J gave up 4 bases and V 2 bases, and 4 bases lay outside the gene matches. The CDR3 runs 15 residues. The CDR3 DNA reads TGTGCCAGCAGTTACCGGGGGGGGACTTACAATGAGCAGTTCTTC. Protein sequence: CASSYRGGTYNEQFF.

The chain uses TRBV5-1 and TRBJ2-7; D gene ambiguous. The CDR3 runs 13 residues. Deletions cut 0 bases from V and 3 bases from J, with 7 bases between. Germline V gene lookup returns CDR1 SGHRS and CDR2 YFSETQ. CDR3: CASSLANNYEQYF. The DNA for the CDR3 is TGCGCCAGCAGCTTGGCCAACAACTACGAGCAGTACTTC.

This chain's CDR3 is CATLRRELWAGELFF. CDR3 nucleotide sequence: TGTGCCACCCTGAGGCGGGAGTTGTGGGCCGGGGAGCTGTTTTTT. This chain uses TRBV28 with TRBJ2-2; the match to TRBD2 covers 7 bases. From germline, CDR1 is MDHEN and CDR2 SYDVKM. V lost 10 bases and J lost 6; bases outside the gene matches: 14. The CDR3 is made up of 15 amino acids.

The chain links TRBV7-2 to TRBJ1-3, with 8 bases matching TRBD1. This CDR3 has 19 residues. Germline V gives CDR1 SGHTA, CDR2 FQGNSA. The J segment lost 1 base and the V segment lost 0 bases, leaving 11 bases of the junction unmatched. This CDR3 is CASSLAPSDRGVSGNTIYF. DNA for the CDR3: TGTGCCAGCAGCTTAGCGCCCTCTGACAGGGGTGTTTCTGGAAACACCATATATTTT.

This rearrangement joins TRBV5-6 to TRBJ2-3, with 8 bases that match TRBD1. This CDR3 has 15 residues. Germline values: CDR1 SGHDT, CDR2 YYEEEE. V trimming: 0 bases; J trimming: 1 base; junction bases outside the gene matches: 1. CDR3 amino acids: CASSLVTGGTDTQYF. CDR3 in DNA: TGTGCCAGCAGCTTGGTGACAGGGGGCACAGATACGCAGTATTTT.

The chain joins TRBV2 to TRBJ2-1; a weak D match, TRBD1 (6 bases). Germline CDR1 and CDR2: SNHLY and FYNNEI. V gave up 6 bases and J gave up 9 bases, with 15 bases separating them. This CDR3 has 13 amino acids. CDR3 protein: CASRAHREGEQFF. The CDR3 region has the DNA TGTGCCAGCAGGGCCCACAGGGAAGGTGAGCAGTTCTTC. Full variable domain (rest looked up from reference TRBV2 and TRBJ2-1): EPEVTQTPSHQVTQMGQEVILRCVPISNHLYFYWYRQILGQKVEFLVSFYNNEISEKSEIFDDQFSVERPDGSNFTLKIRSTKLEDSAMYFCASRAHREGEQFFGPGTRLTVL.

This sequence joins TRBV28 and TRBJ2-3, with 9 bases lining up with TRBD1. V gave up 5 bases and J gave up 3 bases; unmatched junction bases: 3. CDR3 length: 14 amino acids. Germline V gives CDR1 MDHEN, CDR2 SYDVKM. The CDR3 nucleotides are TGTGCCAGCAGTATACAGGGGGCTACAGATACGCAGTATTTT. Amino acids: CASSIQGATDTQYF.

The chain couples TRBV28 to TRBJ1-5; TRBD1 matches at 7 bases. Trimming at V came to 3 bases and at J to 4 bases, leaving 6 bases not matched to a gene. The germline V gene encodes CDR1 MDHEN and CDR2 SYDVKM. The CDR3 length is 15 residues. CDR3 region: CASSFGGTANQPQHF. Here the CDR3 DNA reads TGTGCCAGCAGTTTCGGCGGGACAGCTAATCAGCCCCAGCATTTT.

The gene calls are TRBV10-3 and TRBJ2-2; maybe TRBD1 (6 bases). The germline gives CDR1 ENHRY, CDR2 SYGVKD. The CDR3 length is 14 residues. Trimming took off 2 bases at V and 4 bases at J, with 8 bases between the two ends. This chain's CDR3 is CAISENRATGELFF. CDR3 DNA sequence: TGTGCCATCAGTGAGAACAGGGCCACCGGGGAGCTGTTTTTT.

Comments on this clone: The sample contains more than one DNA sequence encoding this CDR3. The gene calls are TRBV19 and TRBJ2-1; 9 bases align to TRBD1. The CDR3 contains 14 residues. Germline V lookup: CDR1 LNHDA, CDR2 SQIVND (reference sequence). V lost 3 bases and J lost 4; bases outside the gene matches: 1. CDR3 nucleotides: TGTGCCAGTAGTATGGGACAGGGTTACAATGAGCAGTTCTTC. It encodes CASSMGQGYNEQFF. Combining the CDR3 with reference TRBV19 and TRBJ2-1 gives the whole variable domain DGGITQSPKYLFRKEGQNVTLSCEQNLNHDAMYWYRQDPGQGLRLIYYSQIVNDFQKGDIAEGYSVSREKKESFPLTVTSAQKNPTAFYLCASSMGQGYNEQFFGPGTRLTVL.

The chain is built from TRBV18 and TRBJ2-5; 8 bases are a match to TRBD1. The CDR3 consists of 19 residues. Germline loops: CDR1 KGHSH, CDR2 LQKENI. V was pared by 2 bases and J by 3 bases, with 17 bases of the junction left unmatched. CDR3 residues: CASSPGRGRGRKVEETQYF. CDR3 in DNA: TGTGCCAGCTCACCAGGAAGGGGCAGGGGGCGCAAGGTGGAAGAGACCCAGTACTTC.

The chain has TRBV10-1 and TRBJ2-6; TRBD2 is a possible D gene (6 bases). This CDR3 is 15 amino acids long. V lost 4 bases to trimming and J lost 3 bases, with 10 bases between them. Looked up from germline, CDR1 is WNHNN and CDR2 is SYGVQD (reference sequence). The CDR3 loop is CASSVGSFGANVLTF. The CDR3 DNA is TGCGCCAGCAGTGTCGGGAGTTTTGGGGCCAACGTCCTGACTTTC.

The chain carries TRBV28 and TRBJ2-1; D may be TRBD1 (7 bases). The V end lost 5 bases, the J end lost 3 bases, and 11 bases lay between the germline ends. CDR1 MDHEN and CDR2 SYDVKM come from the germline V gene. CDR3 length equals 14 residues. Here the CDR3 DNA reads TGTGCCAGCAGTCGACAGGGACTCTACAATGAGCAGTTCTTC. Protein sequence: CASSRQGLYNEQFF.